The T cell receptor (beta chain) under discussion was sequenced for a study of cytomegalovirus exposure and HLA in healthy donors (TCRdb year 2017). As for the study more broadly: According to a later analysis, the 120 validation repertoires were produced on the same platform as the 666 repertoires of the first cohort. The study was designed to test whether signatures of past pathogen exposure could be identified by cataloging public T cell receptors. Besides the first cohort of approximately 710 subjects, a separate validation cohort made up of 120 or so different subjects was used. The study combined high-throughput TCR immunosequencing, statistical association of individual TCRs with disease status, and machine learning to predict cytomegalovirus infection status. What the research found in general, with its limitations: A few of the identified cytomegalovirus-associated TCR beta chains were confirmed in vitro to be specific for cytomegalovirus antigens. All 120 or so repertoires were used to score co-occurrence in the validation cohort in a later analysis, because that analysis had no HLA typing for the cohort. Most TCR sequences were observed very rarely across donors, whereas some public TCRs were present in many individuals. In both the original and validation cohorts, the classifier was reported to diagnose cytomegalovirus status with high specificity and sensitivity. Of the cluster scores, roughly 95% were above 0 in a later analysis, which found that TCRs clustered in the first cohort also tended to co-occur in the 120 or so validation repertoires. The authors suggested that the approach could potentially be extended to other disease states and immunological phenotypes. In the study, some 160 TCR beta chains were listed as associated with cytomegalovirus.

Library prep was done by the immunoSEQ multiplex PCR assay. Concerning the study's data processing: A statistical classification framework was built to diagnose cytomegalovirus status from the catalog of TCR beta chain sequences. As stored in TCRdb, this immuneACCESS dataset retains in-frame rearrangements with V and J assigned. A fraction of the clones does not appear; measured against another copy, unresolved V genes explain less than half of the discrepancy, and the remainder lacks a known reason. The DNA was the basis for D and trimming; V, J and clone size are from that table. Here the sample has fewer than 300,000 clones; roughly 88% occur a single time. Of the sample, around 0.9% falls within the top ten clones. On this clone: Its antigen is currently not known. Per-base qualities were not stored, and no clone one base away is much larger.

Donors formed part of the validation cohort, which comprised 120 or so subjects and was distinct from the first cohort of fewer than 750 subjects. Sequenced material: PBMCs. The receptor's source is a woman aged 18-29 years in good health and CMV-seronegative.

The nucleotides read TGTGCCAGCTCACCGTTGTCGACGGCCGGTCTAGGTGGAAACACCATATATTTT. The resulting protein is CASSPLSTAGLGGNTIYF. The sequence is built from TRBV18 and TRBJ1-3; too little of a D gene remains to name it. The CDR3, cysteine through phenylalanine, is 18 amino acids long. The entry retains the CDR3 DNA only, 54 bases that are in frame from base 1. Cut back by 3 bases and 3 bases, the V and J ends lie 21 bases apart. Based on the germline V gene, the CDR1 and CDR2 sequences are KGHSH and LQKENI. Reference TRBV18 and TRBJ1-3 genes cover what lies past the CDR3, so the full variable domain is NAGVMQNPRHLVRRRGQEARLRCSPMKGHSHVYWYRQLPEEGLKFMVYLQKENIIDESGMPKERFSAEFPKEGPSILRIQQVVRGDSAAYFCASSPLSTAGLGGNTIYFGEGSWLTVV.